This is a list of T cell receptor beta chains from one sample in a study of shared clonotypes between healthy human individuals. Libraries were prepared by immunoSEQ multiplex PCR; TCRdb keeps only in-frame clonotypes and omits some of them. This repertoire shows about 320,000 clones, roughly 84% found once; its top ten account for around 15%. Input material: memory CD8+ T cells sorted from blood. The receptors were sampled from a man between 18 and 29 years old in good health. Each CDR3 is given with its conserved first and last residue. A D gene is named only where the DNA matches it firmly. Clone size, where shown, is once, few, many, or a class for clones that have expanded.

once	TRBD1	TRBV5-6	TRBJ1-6	TGTGCCAGCAACTACGGGACAGCTACCAATTCACCCCTCCACTTT	CASNYGTATNSPLHF
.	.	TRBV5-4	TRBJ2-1	TGTGCCAGCAGTCAATCCGCCGGGACCTTCGAGGGGCAGTTCTTC	CASSQSAGTFEGQFF
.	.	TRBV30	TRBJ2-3	TGTGCCTGGAGTGGGGTTGAAGGGGGGCTCACAGATACGCAGTATTTT	CAWSGVEGGLTDTQYF
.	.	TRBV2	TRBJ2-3	TGTGCCAGCAGGAACCCGACAGGTTTCGATACGCAGTATTTT	CASRNPTGFDTQYF
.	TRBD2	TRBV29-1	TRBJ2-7	TGCAGCGTCGAGGGGTGGACTAGCGGGAAGAGCTCCTACGAGCAGTACTTC	CSVEGWTSGKSSYEQYF
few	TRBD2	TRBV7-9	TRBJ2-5	TGTGCCAGCAGCGACTTAGCGGGGGGTTTCCAAGAGACCCAGTACTTC	CASSDLAGGFQETQYF
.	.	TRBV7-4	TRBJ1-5	TGTGCCAGCAGCTTCAGAGGGCGGCAGCCCCAGCATTTT	CASSFRGRQPQHF
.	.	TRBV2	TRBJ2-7	TGTGCCAGCAGTGAAGTTGGCAGGGGGGATGAGCAGTACTTC	CASSEVGRGDEQYF
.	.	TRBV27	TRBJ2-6	TGTGCCAGCACTTTTCTGCCTGGGGCCAACGTCCTGACTTTC	CASTFLPGANVLTF
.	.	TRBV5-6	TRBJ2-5	TGTGCCAGCAGCTTTATGGGAGAGACCCAGTACTTC	CASSFMGETQYF
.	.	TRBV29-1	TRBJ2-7	TGCAGCTCCTTAGAGGGCTACGAGCAGTACTTC	CSSLEGYEQYF
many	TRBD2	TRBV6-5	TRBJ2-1	TGTGCCAGCAGTTACTCGATGGCGCTAGCGGGAAATGAGCAGTTCTTC	CASSYSMALAGNEQFF
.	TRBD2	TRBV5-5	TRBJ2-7	TGTGCCAGCAGCTTAGGCGGGGGTATATACGAGCAGTACTTC	CASSLGGGIYEQYF
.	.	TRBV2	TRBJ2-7	TGTGCGGTGGGCAGGGTGAGTGGTGAGCAGTACTTC	CAVGRVSGEQYF
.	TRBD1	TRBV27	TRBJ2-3	TGTGCCAGCAGTTTACAGGGGGCTATATCGACAGATACGCAGTATTTT	CASSLQGAISTDTQYF
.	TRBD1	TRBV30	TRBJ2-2	TGTGCCTGGAGTACAGGGGGCGTAAACACCGGGGAGCTGTTTTTT	CAWSTGGVNTGELFF
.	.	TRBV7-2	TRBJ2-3	TGTGCCAGCAGCTTAGCTCTGTCCCGGGGACCGAAACCATATACGCAGTATTTT	CASSLALSRGPKPYTQYF
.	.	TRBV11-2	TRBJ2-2	TGTGCCAGCAGCTCGAACACCGGGGAGCTGTTTTTT	CASSSNTGELFF
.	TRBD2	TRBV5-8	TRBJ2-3	TGTGCCAGCAGCTTGGAACTAGCGGGACGGGCAGATACGCAGTATTTT	CASSLELAGRADTQYF
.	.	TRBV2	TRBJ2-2	TGTGCCAGCAGTCCGACTAGCGTAATCCCCGGGACAGTAACCGGGGAGCTGTTTTTT	CASSPTSVIPGTVTGELFF
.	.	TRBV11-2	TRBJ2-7	TGTGCCACAGGGCTGCACAGATCGTACGAGCAGTACTTC	CATGLHRSYEQYF
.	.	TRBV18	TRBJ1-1	TGTGCCAGCTCACCGGCCCCGCGACCAACTGAAGCTTTCTTT	CASSPAPRPTEAFF
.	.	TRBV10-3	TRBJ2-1	TGTGCCATCAGTGGGGACAACTACAATGAGCAGTTCTTC	CAISGDNYNEQFF
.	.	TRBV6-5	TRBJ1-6	TGTGCCAGCAGTTTAGAGGGGAGCTCCTATAATTCACCCCTCCACTTT	CASSLEGSSYNSPLHF
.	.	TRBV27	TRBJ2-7	TGTGCCAGCAGCCCCACCCCCTACGAGCAGTACTTC	CASSPTPYEQYF
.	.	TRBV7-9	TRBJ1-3	TGTGCCAGCAGCCCGACAGGATTCTCTGGAAACACCATATATTTT	CASSPTGFSGNTIYF
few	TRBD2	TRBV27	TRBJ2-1	TGTGCCAGCAGTTTAGCGGGAGTGGGCTACAATGAGCAGTTCTTC	CASSLAGVGYNEQFF
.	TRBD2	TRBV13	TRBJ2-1	TGTGCCAGCAGCTTACCGGCGGGAGGGAGGAATGAGCAGTTCTTC	CASSLPAGGRNEQFF
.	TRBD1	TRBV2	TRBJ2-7	TGTGCCACCGATCCGGGACAGGGTTTCCACGAGCAGTACTTC	CATDPGQGFHEQYF